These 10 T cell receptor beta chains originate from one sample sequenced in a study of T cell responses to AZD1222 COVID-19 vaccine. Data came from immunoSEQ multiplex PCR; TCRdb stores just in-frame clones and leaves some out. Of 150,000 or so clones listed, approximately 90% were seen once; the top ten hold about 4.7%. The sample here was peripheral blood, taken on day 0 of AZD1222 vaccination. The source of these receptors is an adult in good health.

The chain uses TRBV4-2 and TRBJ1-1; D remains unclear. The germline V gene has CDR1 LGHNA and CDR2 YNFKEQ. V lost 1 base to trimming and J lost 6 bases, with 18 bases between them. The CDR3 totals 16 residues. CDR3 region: CASSQVSGRIRSEAFF. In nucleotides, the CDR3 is TGTGCCAGCAGCCAAGTGTCGGGGAGGATCCGATCTGAAGCTTTCTTT.

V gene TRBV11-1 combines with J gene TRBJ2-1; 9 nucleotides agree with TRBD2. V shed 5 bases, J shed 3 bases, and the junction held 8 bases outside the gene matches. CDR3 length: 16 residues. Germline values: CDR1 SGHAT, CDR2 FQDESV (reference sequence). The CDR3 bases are TGTGCCAGCAGCACCCACCCTAGCGGGGACTACAATGAGCAGTTCTTC. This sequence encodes CASSTHPSGDYNEQFF.

The CDR3 here is CASSQQGQHQETQYF. CDR3 DNA: TGTGCCAGCAGCCAGCAGGGACAGCACCAAGAGACCCAGTACTTC. V is TRBV3-1 (or the pseudogene TRBV3-2) and J is TRBJ2-5; 7 bases are a match to TRBD1. This CDR3 comprises 15 residues. The germline V gene encodes CDR1 LGHDT and CDR2 YNNKEL (reference sequence). V lost 3 bases to trimming and J lost 0 bases; unmatched junction nucleotides: 4.

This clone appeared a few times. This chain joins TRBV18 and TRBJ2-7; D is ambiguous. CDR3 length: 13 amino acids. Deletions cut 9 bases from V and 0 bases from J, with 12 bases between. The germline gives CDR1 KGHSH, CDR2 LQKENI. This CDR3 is CASGRPSSYEQYF. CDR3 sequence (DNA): TGTGCCAGTGGACGCCCGAGCTCCTACGAGCAGTACTTC.

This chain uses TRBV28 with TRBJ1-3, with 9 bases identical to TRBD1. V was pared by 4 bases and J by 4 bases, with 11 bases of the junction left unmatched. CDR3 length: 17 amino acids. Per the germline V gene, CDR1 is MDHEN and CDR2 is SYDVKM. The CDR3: CASSSRPGQGTGNTIYF. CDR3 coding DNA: TGTGCCAGCAGTTCCCGGCCGGGACAGGGAACAGGAAACACCATATATTTT.

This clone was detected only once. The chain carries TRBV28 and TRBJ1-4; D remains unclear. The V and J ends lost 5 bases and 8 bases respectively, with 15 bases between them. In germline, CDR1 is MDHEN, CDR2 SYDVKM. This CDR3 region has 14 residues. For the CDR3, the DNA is TGTGCCAGCAGTAACAATGGCTCCAAGGAAAAACTGTTTTTT. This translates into CASSNNGSKEKLFF.

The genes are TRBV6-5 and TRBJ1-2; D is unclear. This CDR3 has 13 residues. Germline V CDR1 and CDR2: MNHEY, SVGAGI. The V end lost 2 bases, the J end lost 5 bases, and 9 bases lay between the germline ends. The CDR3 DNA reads TGTGCCAGCAGTTACGGTGGGGATTATGGCTACACCTTC. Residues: CASSYGGDYGYTF.

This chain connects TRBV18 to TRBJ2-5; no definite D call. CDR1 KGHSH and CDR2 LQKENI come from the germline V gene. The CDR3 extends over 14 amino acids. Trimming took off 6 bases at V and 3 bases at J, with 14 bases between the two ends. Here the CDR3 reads CASSPSLGKETQYF. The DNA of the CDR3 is TGTGCCAGCTCGCCTTCTTTGGGAAAAGAGACCCAGTACTTC.

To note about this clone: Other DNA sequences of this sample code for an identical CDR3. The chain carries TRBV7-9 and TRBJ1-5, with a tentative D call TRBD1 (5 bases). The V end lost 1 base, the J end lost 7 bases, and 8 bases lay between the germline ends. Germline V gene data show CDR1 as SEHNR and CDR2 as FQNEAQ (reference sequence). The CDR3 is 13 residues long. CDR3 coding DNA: TGTGCCAGCAGCTTAGACGGGGGGCAGCCCCAGCATTTT. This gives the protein CASSLDGGQPQHF.

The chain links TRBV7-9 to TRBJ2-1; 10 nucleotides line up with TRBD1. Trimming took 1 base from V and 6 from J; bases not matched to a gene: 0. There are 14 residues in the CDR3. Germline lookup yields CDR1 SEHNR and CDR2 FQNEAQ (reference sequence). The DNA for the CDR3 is TGTGCCAGCAGCTTAGGGGACAGGGGCAATGAGCAGTTCTTC. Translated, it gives CASSLGDRGNEQFF. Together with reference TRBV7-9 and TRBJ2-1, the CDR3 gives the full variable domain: DTGVSQNPRHKITKRGQNVTFRCDPISEHNRLYWYRQTLGQGPEFLTYFQNEAQLEKSRLLSDRFSAERPKGSFSTLEIQRTEQGDSAMYLCASSLGDRGNEQFFGPGTRLTVL.